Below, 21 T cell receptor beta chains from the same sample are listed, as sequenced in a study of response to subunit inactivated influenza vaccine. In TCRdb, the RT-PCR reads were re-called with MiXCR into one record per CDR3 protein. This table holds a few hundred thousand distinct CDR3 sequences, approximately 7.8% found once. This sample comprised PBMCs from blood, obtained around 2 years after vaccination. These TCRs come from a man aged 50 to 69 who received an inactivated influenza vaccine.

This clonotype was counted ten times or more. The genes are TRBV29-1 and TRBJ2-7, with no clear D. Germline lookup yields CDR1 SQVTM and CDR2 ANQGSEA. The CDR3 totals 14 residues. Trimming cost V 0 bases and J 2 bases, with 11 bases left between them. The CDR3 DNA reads TGCAGCGTTGAAGATCTGCGGAACGCCTACGAGCAGTACTTC. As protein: CSVEDLRNAYEQYF.

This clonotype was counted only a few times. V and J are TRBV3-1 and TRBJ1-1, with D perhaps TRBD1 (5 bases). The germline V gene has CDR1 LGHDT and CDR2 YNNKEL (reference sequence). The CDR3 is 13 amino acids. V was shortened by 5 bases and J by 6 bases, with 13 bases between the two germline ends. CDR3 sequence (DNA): TGTGCCAGCAGCGAAGCAGGGTTTGCTGAAGCTTTCTTT. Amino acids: CASSEAGFAEAFF.

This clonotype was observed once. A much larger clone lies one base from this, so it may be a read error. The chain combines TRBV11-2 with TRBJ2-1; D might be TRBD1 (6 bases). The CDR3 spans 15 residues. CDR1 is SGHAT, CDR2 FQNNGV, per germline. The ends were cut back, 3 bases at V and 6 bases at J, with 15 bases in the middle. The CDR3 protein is CASSFQGLPANEQFF. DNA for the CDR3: TGTGCCAGCAGCTTTCAGGGGCTACCAGCCAATGAGCAGTTCTTC.

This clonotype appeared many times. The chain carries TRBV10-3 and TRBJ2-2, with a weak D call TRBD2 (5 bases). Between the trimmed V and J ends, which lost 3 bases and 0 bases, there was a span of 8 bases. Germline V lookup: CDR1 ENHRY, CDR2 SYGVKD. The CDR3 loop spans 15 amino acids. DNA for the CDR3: TGTGCCATCAGTGACCCAGCGGCGAACACCGGGGAGCTGTTTTTT. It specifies CAISDPAANTGELFF.

This CDR3 is CASSLGRTSGNNEQFF. CDR3 nucleotides: TGTGCCAGCTCACTGGGCCGGACTAGCGGGAACAATGAGCAGTTCTTC. V usage is TRBV18 and J usage is TRBJ2-1; the match to TRBD2 covers 12 bases. CDR3 length: 16 residues. V was pared by 4 bases and J by 5 bases, with 6 bases of the junction left unmatched. Looked up from germline, CDR1 is KGHSH and CDR2 is LQKENI. The full variable domain, with the rest looked up from reference TRBV18 and TRBJ2-1, is NAGVMQNPRHLVRRRGQEARLRCSPMKGHSHVYWYRQLPEEGLKFMVYLQKENIIDESGMPKERFSAEFPKEGPSILRIQQVVRGDSAAYFCASSLGRTSGNNEQFFGPGTRLTVL.

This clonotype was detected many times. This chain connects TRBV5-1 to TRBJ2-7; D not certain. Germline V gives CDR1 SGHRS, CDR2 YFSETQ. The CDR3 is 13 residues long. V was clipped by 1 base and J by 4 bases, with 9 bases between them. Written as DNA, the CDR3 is TGCGCCAGCAGCTTGCAAGACGGGTACGAGCAGTACTTC. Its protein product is CASSLQDGYEQYF. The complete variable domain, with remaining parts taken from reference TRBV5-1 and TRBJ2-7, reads KAGVTQTPRYLIKTRGQQVTLSCSPISGHRSVSWYQQTPGQGLQFLFEYFSETQRNKGNFPGRFSGRQFSNSRSEMNVSTLELGDSALYLCASSLQDGYEQYFGPGTRLTVT.

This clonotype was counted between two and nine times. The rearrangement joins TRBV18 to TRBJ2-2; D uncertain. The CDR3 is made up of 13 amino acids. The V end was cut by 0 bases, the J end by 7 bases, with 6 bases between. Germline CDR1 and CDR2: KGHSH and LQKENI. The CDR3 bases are TGTGCCAGCTCACCACCCAACCGCGGGGAGCTGTTTTTT. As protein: CASSPPNRGELFF.

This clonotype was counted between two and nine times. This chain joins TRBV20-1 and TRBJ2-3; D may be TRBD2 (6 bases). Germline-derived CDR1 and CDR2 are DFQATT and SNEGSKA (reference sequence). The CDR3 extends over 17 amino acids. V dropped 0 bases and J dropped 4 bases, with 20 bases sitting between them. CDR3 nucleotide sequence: TGCAGTGCTAGAGACACAGCCTTAACGGGAGCTCCAGATACGCAGTATTTT. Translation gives CSARDTALTGAPDTQYF.

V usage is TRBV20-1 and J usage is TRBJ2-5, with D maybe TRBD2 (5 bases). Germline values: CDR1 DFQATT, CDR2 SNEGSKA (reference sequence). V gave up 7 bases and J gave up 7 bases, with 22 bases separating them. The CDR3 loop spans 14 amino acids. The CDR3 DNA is TGCAGTGTCGACCCCGGAGGTCAAGTGGGGACCCAGTACTTC. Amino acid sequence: CSVDPGGQVGTQYF.

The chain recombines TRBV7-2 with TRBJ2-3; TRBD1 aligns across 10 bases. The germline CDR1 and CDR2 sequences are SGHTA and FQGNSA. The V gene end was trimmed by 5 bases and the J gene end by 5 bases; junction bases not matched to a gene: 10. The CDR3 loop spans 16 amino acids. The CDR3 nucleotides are TGTGCCAGCAGCCCGGCGACAGGGGGCGTTCAAGATACGCAGTATTTT. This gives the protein CASSPATGGVQDTQYF.

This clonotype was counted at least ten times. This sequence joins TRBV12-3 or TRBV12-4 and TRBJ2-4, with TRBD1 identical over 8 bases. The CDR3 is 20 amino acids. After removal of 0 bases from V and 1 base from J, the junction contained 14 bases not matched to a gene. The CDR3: CASSLAPGQGLPLAKNIQYF. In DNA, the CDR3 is TGTGCCAGCAGTTTAGCGCCAGGACAGGGCCTCCCTCTGGCCAAAAACATTCAGTACTTC.

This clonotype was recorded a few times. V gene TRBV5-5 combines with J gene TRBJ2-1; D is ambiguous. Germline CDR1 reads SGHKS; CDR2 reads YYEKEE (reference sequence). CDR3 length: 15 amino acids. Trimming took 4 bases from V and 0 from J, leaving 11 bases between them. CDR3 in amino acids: CASSGSWSSYNEQFF. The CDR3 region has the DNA TGTGCCAGCAGCGGCTCTTGGAGCTCCTACAATGAGCAGTTCTTC.

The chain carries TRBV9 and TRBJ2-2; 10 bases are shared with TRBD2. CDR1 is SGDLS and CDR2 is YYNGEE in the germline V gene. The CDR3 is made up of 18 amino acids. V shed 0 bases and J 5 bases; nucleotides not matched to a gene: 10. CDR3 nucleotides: TGTGCCAGCAGCGTAGGATCGCTAGCGGGAGTTTTAACCGGGGAGCTGTTTTTT. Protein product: CASSVGSLAGVLTGELFF.

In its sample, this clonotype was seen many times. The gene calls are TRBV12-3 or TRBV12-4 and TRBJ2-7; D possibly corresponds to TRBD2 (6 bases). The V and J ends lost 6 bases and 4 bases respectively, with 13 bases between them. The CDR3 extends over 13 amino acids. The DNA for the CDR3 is TGTGCCAGCAGCTTTGGACGGGGGTACGAGCAGTACTTC. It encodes CASSFGRGYEQYF.

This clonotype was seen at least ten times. CDR3: CASSGRLAGDPQAEQFF. In DNA, the CDR3 is TGTGCCAGCAGTGGGCGACTAGCGGGGGACCCGCAGGCTGAGCAGTTCTTC. This chain uses TRBV25-1 with TRBJ2-1, with 12 bases fitting TRBD2. Germline trimming cut 4 bases from V and 9 bases from J; bases unmatched to any gene: 13. The CDR3 loop spans 17 amino acids. Germline V gene data show CDR1 as MGHDK and CDR2 as SYGVNS.

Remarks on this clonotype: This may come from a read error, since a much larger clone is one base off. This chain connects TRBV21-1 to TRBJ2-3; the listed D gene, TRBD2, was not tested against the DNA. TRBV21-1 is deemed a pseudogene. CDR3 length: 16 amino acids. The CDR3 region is CACSKRTSRDTDTQYF. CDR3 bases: TGTGCCTGCAGCAAAAGGACTAGCCGAGACACAGATACGCAGTATTTT.

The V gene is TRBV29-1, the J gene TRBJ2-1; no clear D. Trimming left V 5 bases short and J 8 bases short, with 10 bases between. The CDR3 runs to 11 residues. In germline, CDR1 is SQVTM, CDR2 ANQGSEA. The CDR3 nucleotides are TGCAGCGTTCTGCAGGTTGATGAGCAGTTCTTC. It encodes CSVLQVDEQFF.

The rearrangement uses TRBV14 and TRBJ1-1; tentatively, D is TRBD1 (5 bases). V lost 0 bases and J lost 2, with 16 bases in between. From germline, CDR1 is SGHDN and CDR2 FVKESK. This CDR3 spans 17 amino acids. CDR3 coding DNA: TGTGCCAGCAGCCAAGATCTATGGGGGTCGGCTAACACTGAAGCTTTCTTT. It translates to CASSQDLWGSANTEAFF.

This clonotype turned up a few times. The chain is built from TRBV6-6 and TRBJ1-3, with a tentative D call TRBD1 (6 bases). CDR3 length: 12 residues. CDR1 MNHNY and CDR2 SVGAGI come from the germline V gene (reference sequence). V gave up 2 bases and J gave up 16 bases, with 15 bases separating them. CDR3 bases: TGTGCCAGCAGTTACACCCTGGGACATTTTTATTTT. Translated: CASSYTLGHFYF.

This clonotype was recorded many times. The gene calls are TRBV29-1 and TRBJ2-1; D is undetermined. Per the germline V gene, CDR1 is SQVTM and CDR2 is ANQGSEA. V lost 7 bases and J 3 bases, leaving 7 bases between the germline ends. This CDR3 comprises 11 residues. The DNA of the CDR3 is TGCAGCGCCCAGTACTACAATGAGCAGTTCTTC. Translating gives CSAQYYNEQFF.

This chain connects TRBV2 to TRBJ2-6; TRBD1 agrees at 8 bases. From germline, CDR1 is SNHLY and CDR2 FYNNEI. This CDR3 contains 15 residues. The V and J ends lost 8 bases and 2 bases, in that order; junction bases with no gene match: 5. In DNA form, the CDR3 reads TGTGCCAGCGGACAGGGTTTTACTGGGGCCAACGTCCTGACTTTC. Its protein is CASGQGFTGANVLTF.